One and the same sample provided the 30 T cell receptor beta chains below, sequenced in a study of blood T cell dynamics during melanoma immunotherapy. The table came from immunoSEQ multiplex PCR; TCRdb's copy has only in-frame clones and leaves some out. The sample holds approximately 28,000 clones, approximately 80% seen once. Sample time point: week 3, after first cycle of checkpoint inhibitor. The sequenced sample was blood, obtained from a patient treated with checkpoint blockade. The receptors stem from a human donor with melanoma.

This chain uses TRBV10-3 with TRBJ1-2; TRBD1 might be the D (5 bases). Germline V gene sequence: CDR1 ENHRY, CDR2 SYGVKD. With 0 bases removed from V and 4 bases from J, the gap between germline ends came to 12 bases. The CDR3 extends over 15 amino acids. The CDR3 DNA sequence: TGTGCCATCAGTGAGTCGGGGGACGGATTCTATGGCTACACCTTC. Protein product: CAISESGDGFYGYTF.

The chain combines TRBV9 with TRBJ1-1; D might be TRBD1 (5 bases). The ends were cut back, 0 bases at V and 1 base at J, with 10 bases in the middle. The CDR3 runs to 15 residues. Germline V gene sequence: CDR1 SGDLS, CDR2 YYNGEE. Written as DNA, the CDR3 is TGTGCCAGCAGCGTAGGCGGGGGTCGGAACACTGAAGCTTTCTTT. Translating it yields CASSVGGGRNTEAFF.

This chain connects TRBV5-1 to TRBJ2-2, with a tentative D call TRBD2 (7 bases). The CDR3 contains 15 residues. Germline V gene data show CDR1 as SGHRS and CDR2 as YFSETQ. V was trimmed by 3 bases and J by 5 bases, leaving 14 bases between them. The DNA for the CDR3 is TGCGCCAGCAGCTCCACAGGGACTACGACCGGGGAGCTGTTTTTT. It codes for CASSSTGTTTGELFF.

The rearrangement links TRBV7-6 to TRBJ1-2; 7 nucleotides agree with TRBD1. Per germline, CDR1 SGHVS and CDR2 FNYEAQ. This CDR3 is built from 16 residues. Trimming at V came to 5 bases and at J to 4 bases, leaving 13 bases not matched to a gene. The CDR3 nucleotides are TGTGCCAGCAGCCCCCTCTCCGGGACAGCTCTCTATGGCTACACCTTC. This sequence encodes CASSPLSGTALYGYTF. Together with reference TRBV7-6 and TRBJ1-2, the CDR3 gives the full variable domain: GAGVSQSPRYKVTKRGQDVALRCDPISGHVSLYWYRQALGQGPEFLTYFNYEAQQDKSGLPNDRFSAERPEGSISTLTIQRTEQRDSAMYRCASSPLSGTALYGYTFGSGTRLTVV.

This clone was seen more than once but under ten times. This chain connects TRBV28 to TRBJ2-7; 9 nucleotides match TRBD1. J gave up 9 bases and V 5 bases, and 5 bases lay outside the gene matches. Germline CDR1 and CDR2: MDHEN and SYDVKM. This CDR3 has 12 amino acids. As DNA, the CDR3 is TGTGCCAGCAGTATGGACAGGGGAGGGCAGTACTTC. Encoded protein: CASSMDRGGQYF.

V gene TRBV7-8 combines with J gene TRBJ1-4; no clear D gene. The germline V gene has CDR1 SGHVS and CDR2 FQNEAQ. Trimming left V 2 bases short and J 0 bases short, with 13 bases between. This CDR3 contains 17 residues. Written as DNA, the CDR3 is TGTGCCAGCAGCTTACGAGGGTTGGGTACAACTAATGAAAAACTGTTTTTT. It encodes CASSLRGLGTTNEKLFF.

V and J are TRBV6-1 and TRBJ1-6; maybe TRBD1 (5 bases). CDR1 and CDR2 from the germline V gene are MNHNS and SASEGT. CDR3 size: 14 residues. V dropped 8 bases and J dropped 6 bases, with 14 bases sitting between them. The CDR3 is CASLAGPGNSPLHF. The CDR3 nucleotides read TGTGCCAGCTTGGCGGGGCCGGGTAATTCACCCCTCCACTTT.

V gene TRBV5-1 combines with J gene TRBJ2-2; perhaps TRBD2 as D (5 bases). The CDR3 spans 13 residues. V lost 6 bases, J lost 6 bases, and 12 bases lay in between. In germline, CDR1 is SGHRS, CDR2 YFSETQ. CDR3 DNA sequence: TGCGCCAGCAATGACCTCGGGGCCGGGGAGCTGTTTTTT. It codes for CASNDLGAGELFF.

The chain is built from TRBV27 and TRBJ2-7; 8 bases are shared with TRBD2. J gave up 4 bases and V 1 base, and 9 bases lay outside the gene matches. The V gene's germline CDR1 is MNHEY and CDR2 SMNVEV (reference sequence). The CDR3 spans 16 residues. The CDR3 bases are TGTGCCAGCAGTTTATTCCCGGGACTAGGAGATTACGAGCAGTACTTC. Amino acids: CASSLFPGLGDYEQYF.

The gene calls are TRBV5-1 and TRBJ1-1; tentative D call: TRBD1 (6 bases). CDR1 and CDR2 from the germline V gene are SGHRS and YFSETQ. The CDR3 runs to 15 residues. Trimming shortened V by 3 bases and J by 0 bases, and 12 bases separated the two germline ends. The CDR3 is CASSSVGGLNTEAFF. The CDR3 DNA follows: TGCGCCAGCAGCTCTGTTGGGGGGCTGAACACTGAAGCTTTCTTT. The full variable domain, completed using reference TRBV5-1 and TRBJ1-1, is KAGVTQTPRYLIKTRGQQVTLSCSPISGHRSVSWYQQTPGQGLQFLFEYFSETQRNKGNFPGRFSGRQFSNSRSEMNVSTLELGDSALYLCASSSVGGLNTEAFFGQGTRLTVV.

The V call is TRBV19, the J call TRBJ2-3; tentatively, D is TRBD1 (6 bases). From germline, CDR1 is LNHDA and CDR2 SQIVND (reference sequence). This CDR3 is built from 16 residues. V was clipped by 5 bases and J by 4 bases, with 19 bases between them. The CDR3 protein is CASSHPAGARPDTQYF. Here the CDR3 DNA reads TGTGCCAGTAGTCACCCGGCAGGGGCCCGCCCAGATACGCAGTATTTT.

Only one count was recorded for this clone. The CDR3 DNA reads TGTGCCAGCAGTGTTGAGGGGTACACAGATACGCAGTATTTT. This codes for CASSVEGYTDTQYF. The chain has TRBV6-1 and TRBJ2-3; either TRBD1 or TRBD2 may supply D (5 bases each). Per germline, CDR1 MNHNS and CDR2 SASEGT. V lost 4 bases, J lost 2 bases, and 10 bases lay in between. This CDR3 spans 14 amino acids.

The rearrangement uses TRBV11-2 and TRBJ2-7; 10 bases align to TRBD2. Germline CDR1 and CDR2: SGHAT and FQNNGV. V dropped 3 bases and J dropped 7; count of bases not matched to a gene: 3. The CDR3 extends over 13 amino acids. The CDR3 region is CASSLGLAQEQYF. CDR3 coding DNA: TGTGCCAGCAGCTTGGGACTAGCGCAAGAGCAGTACTTC.

The V call is TRBV28, the J call TRBJ2-7; TRBD1 is a possible D gene (7 bases). CDR1 MDHEN and CDR2 SYDVKM come from the germline V gene. This CDR3 comprises 18 residues. The V end lost 5 bases, the J end lost 0 bases, and 23 bases lay between the germline ends. CDR3 amino acids: CASSHLFGRDSASYEQYF. The CDR3 DNA reads as TGTGCCAGCAGTCACTTGTTTGGGCGGGACAGCGCCTCCTACGAGCAGTACTTC.

The V and J genes are TRBV6-6 and TRBJ2-3; 11 bases line up with TRBD1. V lost 6 bases and J lost 5; bases outside the gene matches: 7. The CDR3 spans 15 residues. The germline gives CDR1 MNHNY, CDR2 SVGAGI (reference sequence). The CDR3 sequence is CASRDGTGGIDTQYF. The CDR3 bases are TGTGCCAGCAGGGATGGGACAGGGGGTATAGATACGCAGTATTTT.

This clone turned up a few times. The rearrangement joins TRBV6-5 to TRBJ2-7; the D gene is possibly TRBD1 (5 bases). Germline V CDR1 and CDR2: MNHEY, SVGAGI. CDR3 length: 15 amino acids. Trimming stripped 5 bases from V and 3 bases from J, with 17 bases between. Here the CDR3 reads CASSITVQDIYEQYF. CDR3 nucleotide sequence: TGTGCCAGCAGTATCACGGTACAGGATATCTACGAGCAGTACTTC.

The chain carries TRBV5-4 and TRBJ2-5; D may be TRBD2 (6 bases). V lost 2 bases to trimming and J lost 1 base, with 12 bases between them. This CDR3 has 15 amino acids. Germline CDR1 and CDR2: SGHNT and YYREEE (reference sequence). This CDR3 reads CASSFNGGFQETQYF. CDR3 DNA sequence: TGTGCCAGCAGCTTCAACGGGGGTTTCCAAGAGACCCAGTACTTC.

The J gene is TRBJ2-7, the V gene TRBV7-8, with 8 bases matching TRBD2. The germline gives CDR1 SGHVS, CDR2 FQNEAQ. This CDR3 has 16 residues. After removal of 5 bases from V and 9 bases from J, the junction contained 18 bases not matched to a gene. In DNA, the CDR3 is TGTGCCAGCAGCCCGCGGAGGGGGACTAGGGGCTTCGCGCAGTACTTC. Translation gives CASSPRRGTRGFAQYF.

The chain is built from TRBV6-6 and TRBJ2-1; D might be TRBD1 or TRBD2, each matching 5 bases. Per germline, CDR1 MNHNY and CDR2 SVGAGI (reference sequence). V lost 6 bases, J lost 0 bases, and 15 bases lay in between. The CDR3 loop spans 16 amino acids. The CDR3 here is CASSRSGTLSYNEQFF. The CDR3 DNA sequence: TGTGCCAGCAGCCGATCCGGGACCCTCTCCTACAATGAGCAGTTCTTC.

V is TRBV5-1 and J is TRBJ2-7, with D perhaps being TRBD1 or TRBD2 (5 bases each). The CDR3 length is 15 residues. V shed 4 bases and J shed 1 base, with 15 bases lying between them. Germline CDR1 and CDR2: SGHRS and YFSETQ. CDR3: CASSLTGTGSYEQYF. As DNA, the CDR3 is TGCGCCAGCAGCCTTACCGGGACGGGATCCTACGAGCAGTACTTC.

The V gene is TRBV7-6, the J gene TRBJ1-3; D is possibly TRBD1 (6 bases). Trimming took off 5 bases at V and 0 bases at J, with 17 bases between the two ends. This CDR3 comprises 17 residues. The germline CDR1 and CDR2 sequences are SGHVS and FNYEAQ. The CDR3 sequence is CASSPKLQGSSGNTIYF. CDR3 sequence (DNA): TGTGCCAGCAGCCCGAAATTACAGGGAAGCTCTGGAAACACCATATATTTT.

Here the CDR3 reads CASSLTHEGGNTIYF. For the CDR3, the DNA is TGTGCCAGCAGCTTAACCCATGAGGGAGGAAACACCATATATTTT. This chain joins TRBV11-2 and TRBJ1-3; D unclear. V lost 2 bases and J lost 4, with 12 bases in between. This CDR3 has 15 residues. CDR1 is SGHAT and CDR2 is FQNNGV in the germline V gene.

This clone was detected only once. The rearrangement joins TRBV4-1 to TRBJ2-5, with 9 bases lining up with TRBD1. The CDR3 contains 16 residues. Germline CDR1 is MGHRA and CDR2 is YSYEKL. The V gene end was trimmed by 2 bases and the J gene end by 7 bases; junction bases not matched to a gene: 11. CDR3 nucleotides: TGCGCCAGCAGCCAATTCGATACAGGGGGCTTCGGGACCCAGTACTTC. This gives the protein CASSQFDTGGFGTQYF.

This clone is labeled medium-sized. This sequence joins TRBV4-2 and TRBJ2-7; TRBD2 is a possible D gene (6 bases). This CDR3 has 18 amino acids. The V gene's germline CDR1 is LGHNA and CDR2 YNFKEQ. V gave up 1 base and J gave up 1 base, with 20 bases separating them. The CDR3 reads CASSQGDSQLGGSYEQYF. The CDR3 coding sequence is TGTGCCAGCAGCCAAGGGGACTCACAACTTGGAGGATCCTACGAGCAGTACTTC.

The rearrangement uses TRBV11-1 and TRBJ2-7; 12 bases are shared with TRBD2. Per the germline V gene, CDR1 is SGHAT and CDR2 is FQDESV (reference sequence). The CDR3 is 15 amino acids. With 1 base clipped from V and 5 bases from J, the junction kept 3 bases outside the gene matches. This CDR3 is CASSLEGLAGHEQYF. The CDR3 nucleotides read TGTGCCAGCAGCTTAGAGGGACTAGCGGGCCACGAGCAGTACTTC.

This chain joins TRBV29-1 and TRBJ1-4; D ambiguous. The CDR3 runs to 14 residues. Trimming pared 6 bases from V and 4 bases from J, leaving 15 bases between. The V gene's germline CDR1 is SQVTM and CDR2 ANQGSEA. The CDR3 loop reads CSVKGPGFNEKLFF. The CDR3 nucleotides are TGCAGCGTCAAGGGTCCAGGCTTTAATGAAAAACTGTTTTTT. The entire variable domain, with the rest obtained from reference TRBV29-1 and TRBJ1-4, is as follows: SAVISQKPSRDICQRGTSLTIQCQVDSQVTMMFWYRQQPGQSLTLIATANQGSEATYESGFVIDKFPISRPNLTFSTLTVSNMSPEDSSIYLCSVKGPGFNEKLFFGSGTQLSVL.

The chain joins TRBV10-1 to TRBJ2-1, with D unresolved. Germline lookup yields CDR1 WNHNN and CDR2 SYGVQD (reference sequence). CDR3 length: 11 amino acids. V gave up 9 bases and J gave up 6 bases, with 9 bases separating them. The CDR3 region is CASTAGNEQFF. Written as DNA, the CDR3 is TGCGCCAGTACAGCCGGCAATGAGCAGTTCTTC.

The rearrangement joins TRBV5-1 to TRBJ2-2, with a possible D match to TRBD1 (5 bases). This CDR3 region has 14 residues. CDR1 and CDR2 from the germline V gene are SGHRS and YFSETQ. Deletions cut 4 bases from V and 5 bases from J, with 12 bases between. The CDR3 loop reads CASSDDRVTGELFF. The CDR3 DNA reads TGCGCCAGCAGCGATGACAGAGTAACCGGGGAGCTGTTTTTT.

The rearrangement joins TRBV4-1 to TRBJ2-2; 15 nucleotides match TRBD2. With 4 bases clipped from V and 1 base from J, the junction kept 4 bases outside the gene matches. CDR1 and CDR2 (germline): MGHRA, YSYEKL. This CDR3 has 18 residues. CDR3 amino acids: CASSPRGLAGGNTGELFF. The CDR3 DNA sequence: TGCGCCAGCAGCCCCCGGGGACTAGCGGGAGGGAACACCGGGGAGCTGTTTTTT.

A single count supports this clone. J is TRBJ1-1 and V is TRBV28; D uncertain. The germline CDR1 and CDR2 sequences are MDHEN and SYDVKM. This CDR3 has 11 amino acids. Trimming cost V 7 bases and J 0 bases, with 3 bases left between them. CDR3 amino acids: CASKVNTEAFF. CDR3 in DNA: TGTGCCAGCAAGGTGAACACTGAAGCTTTCTTT.